Following are 21 T cell receptor beta chains from one sample sequenced in a study of T cells in Graves' hyperthyroidism and ophthalmopathy (dated by TCRdb to the late 2010s). Library creation used multiplex PCR. For sequencing, an Illumina HiSeq 2000 was employed. The TCR beta CDR3 regions were amplified from the RNA transcripts. The TCR CDR3 was subjected to a first round of RT-PCR using the HTBI primer set and the Qiagen OneStep RT-PCR kit. TCRdb reprocessed the public reads (quality trimming at Q25 with fastp, clone calling with MiXCR) and kept in-frame beta chains. A single entry per CDR3 protein holds the most common genes and DNA from its merged rows. Within this sample are roughly 570,000 distinct CDR3 sequences, with about 43% of them counted one time only. The ten largest account for around 19% of the sample. What was sequenced was peripheral blood or thyroid tissue (not recorded which). The origin of the receptors is an adult woman with Graves' disease, either hyperthyroidism or ophthalmopathy (not recorded which).

This clonotype was seen at least ten times. The chain recombines TRBV4-1 with TRBJ1-2; D gene ambiguous. The CDR3 length is 15 residues. Between the trimmed V and J ends, which lost 1 base and 5 bases, there was a span of 14 bases. Germline V gene lookup returns CDR1 MGHRA and CDR2 YSYEKL. The CDR3 sequence: CASSQVGVREYGYTF. CDR3 coding DNA: TGCGCCAGCAGCCAAGTTGGGGTGAGGGAGTATGGCTACACCTTC.

The chain combines TRBV7-2 with TRBJ1-6; TRBD1 is a possible D gene (5 bases). CDR1 SGHTA and CDR2 FQGNSA come from the germline V gene. This CDR3 comprises 14 residues. Deletions cut 5 bases from V and 13 bases from J, with 18 bases between. In nucleotides, the CDR3 is TGTGCCAGCAGCCCCCTCAGGGAGGGAGGGCCCCTCCACTTT. It translates to CASSPLREGGPLHF.

This clonotype has at least ten counts. This chain uses TRBV20-1 with TRBJ1-1; D is unresolved. The CDR3 is 11 residues long. The V gene's germline CDR1 is DFQATT and CDR2 SNEGSKA (reference sequence). The V end lost 8 bases, the J end lost 1 base, and 8 bases lay between the germline ends. Here the CDR3 reads CSLEWNTEAFF. CDR3 nucleotide sequence: TGCAGTTTGGAGTGGAACACTGAAGCTTTCTTT.

V usage is TRBV24-1 and J usage is TRBJ2-2; 10 positions match TRBD2. CDR1 and CDR2 from the germline V gene are KGHDR and SFDVKD. This CDR3 has 17 amino acids. V was clipped by 1 base and J by 7 bases; unmatched bases: 8. This chain's CDR3 is CATSDLGAGGPGGELFF. The CDR3 DNA follows: TGTGCCACCAGTGATTTAGGAGCGGGAGGGCCTGGCGGGGAGCTGTTTTTT.

The chain links TRBV12-3 or TRBV12-4 to TRBJ1-4, with D possibly being TRBD1 (5 bases). The CDR3 is 14 amino acids. V shed 3 bases and J shed 8 bases, with 13 bases lying between them. The CDR3 reads CASSFGGSGEKLFF. The CDR3 nucleotides are TGTGCCAGCAGTTTTGGGGGTTCGGGGGAAAAACTGTTTTTT.

Concerning this clonotype itself: A much bigger clone sits one base away, suggesting this may be a read error. The conserved phenylalanine or tryptophan normally closing the CDR3 is absent here, so this likely arose from a read error. The gene calls are TRBV6-1 and TRBJ1-4; possible D gene TRBD1, 5 bases. Between the trimmed V and J ends, which lost 6 bases and 10 bases, there was a span of 9 bases. CDR3 length: 11 amino acids. Germline loops: CDR1 MNHNS, CDR2 SASEGT. The CDR3 sequence: CASRGEVKLFL. The CDR3 region has the DNA TGTGCCAGCAGAGGGGAGGTAAAACTGTTTCTT.

In this sample, this clonotype turned up many times. A much larger clonotype is one base distant, so this may be a read error. The J gene is TRBJ1-2, the V gene TRBV11-2; D not certain. The ends were cut back, 2 bases at V and 2 bases at J, with 6 bases in the middle. This CDR3 is 13 amino acids long. CDR1 is SGHAT and CDR2 is FQNNGV in the germline V gene. The CDR3 spells CASSLSDNYGYTF. The CDR3 DNA is TGTGCCAGCAGCTTAAGTGACAACTATGGCTACACCTTC.

This clonotype was seen once. J is TRBJ1-1 and V is TRBV15, with 9 bases aligning to TRBD1. Germline CDR1 LNHNV, CDR2 YYDKDF (reference sequence). V gave up 6 bases and J gave up 0 bases; unmatched junction bases: 8. This CDR3 is 16 amino acids long. The CDR3: CATRPDRGMLNTEAFF. CDR3 bases: TGTGCCACCAGACCAGACAGGGGGATGTTGAACACTGAAGCTTTCTTT.

V is TRBV24-1 and J is TRBJ1-2, with unresolved D. The CDR3 runs 12 residues. In germline, CDR1 is KGHDR, CDR2 SFDVKD. The V end lost 11 bases, the J end lost 4 bases, and 13 bases lay between the germline ends. Here the CDR3 DNA reads TGTGCCAGCAAGGTCAGCGGCTATGGCTACACCTTC. Encoded protein: CASKVSGYGYTF.

The sample holds many counts of this clonotype. The chain is built from TRBV6-5 and TRBJ2-6; no firm D call. The CDR3 contains 15 residues. Germline V lookup: CDR1 MNHEY, CDR2 SVGAGI. V shed 0 bases and J shed 0 bases, with 3 bases lying between them. The CDR3 protein is CASSYSYSGANVLTF. Here the CDR3 DNA reads TGTGCCAGCAGTTACTCTTACTCTGGGGCCAACGTCCTGACTTTC.

This rearrangement joins TRBV10-3 to TRBJ2-2; D is possibly TRBD2 (5 bases). In germline, CDR1 is ENHRY, CDR2 SYGVKD. The CDR3 extends over 15 amino acids. The V gene lost 4 bases and the J gene lost 7 bases, with 16 bases spanning the gap. This CDR3 reads CAISVSSGGGGELFF. CDR3 sequence (DNA): TGTGCCATCAGTGTATCCAGTGGAGGAGGCGGGGAGCTGTTTTTT.

CDR3 in amino acids: CASSPSGQRSYNEQFF. CDR3 nucleotide sequence: TGTGCCAGCAGCCCCTCTGGACAGCGATCCTACAATGAGCAGTTCTTC. The chain employs TRBV7-3 and TRBJ2-1, with D possibly matching TRBD1 (6 bases). Germline V lookup: CDR1 SGHTA, CDR2 FQGTGA. V lost 5 bases to trimming and J lost 1 base, with 15 bases between them. This CDR3 region has 16 residues.

This chain uses TRBV28 with TRBJ1-5; weak D call: TRBD1 (6 bases). The CDR3 covers 13 residues. The V gene's germline CDR1 is MDHEN and CDR2 SYDVKM. V lost 9 bases and J lost 3, with 12 bases in between. The CDR3 DNA sequence: TGTGCCAGTACAGGGATAACCAATCAGCCCCAGCATTTT. Protein: CASTGITNQPQHF.

To note about this clonotype: Germline and junction disagree at one end, which may indicate a read error. The J gene is TRBJ2-5, the V gene TRBV6-1, with no clear D. The CDR3 is 11 amino acids. Germline CDR1 MNHNS, CDR2 SASEGT. The DNA for the CDR3 is TGTGCCAGCAGTAGGAAAGAGACCCGGTACTTC. It codes for CASSRKETRYF.

This clonotype was picked up one time. At one end the junction does not follow the germline gene, possibly because of a read error. The V and J genes are TRBV20-1 and TRBJ1-1, with a weak D call TRBD1 (5 bases). The CDR3 runs to 13 residues. Germline V gives CDR1 DFQATT, CDR2 SNEGSKA (reference sequence). CDR3 region: CSAMGRLNTGAFF. In DNA, the CDR3 is TGCAGTGCCATGGGACGGCTAAACACTGGAGCTTTCTTT.

This clonotype has a handful of counts. J is TRBJ2-1 and V is TRBV20-1; D is uncertain. Looked up from germline, CDR1 is DFQATT and CDR2 is SNEGSKA (reference sequence). CDR3 length: 12 residues. V was shortened by 0 bases and J by 6 bases, with 6 bases between the two germline ends. CDR3 protein: CSAREGSNEQFF. In DNA form, the CDR3 reads TGCAGTGCTAGAGAGGGGTCCAATGAGCAGTTCTTC.

The chain is built from TRBV24-1 and TRBJ1-1; D unclear. V was clipped by 12 bases and J by 1 base, with 20 bases between them. CDR3 size: 15 residues. Germline lookup yields CDR1 KGHDR and CDR2 SFDVKD. CDR3 residues: CAWSLQTQENTEAFF. CDR3 in DNA: TGTGCCTGGAGTCTTCAGACGCAGGAGAACACTGAAGCTTTCTTT.

This chain joins TRBV9 and TRBJ2-1; D is undetermined. Per the germline V gene, CDR1 is SGDLS and CDR2 is YYNGEE. This CDR3 contains 13 residues. V was trimmed by 3 bases and J by 4 bases, leaving 8 bases between them. The CDR3: CASSGRVYNEQFF. In DNA, the CDR3 is TGTGCCAGCAGCGGCCGCGTTTACAATGAGCAGTTCTTC.

Sample share makes this clonotype medium-sized. V usage is TRBV12-3 or TRBV12-4 and J usage is TRBJ2-7, with 8 bases lining up with TRBD2. Trimming removed 6 bases from V and 4 bases from J; junction bases left unmatched: 14. The CDR3 spans 16 residues. The CDR3 protein is CASRGVAGPSPYEQYF. The CDR3 nucleotides read TGTGCCAGCAGGGGGGTAGCGGGACCCAGTCCTTACGAGCAGTACTTC.

This chain joins TRBV10-3 and TRBJ2-7; the D call may be TRBD1 or TRBD2 (5 bases each). This CDR3 is 13 amino acids long. Germline lookup yields CDR1 ENHRY and CDR2 SYGVKD. V was clipped by 2 bases and J by 4 bases, with 9 bases between them. The CDR3 reads CAISEEGIYEQYF. The CDR3 DNA reads TGTGCCATCAGTGAGGAGGGGATATACGAGCAGTACTTC.

The genes are TRBV28 and TRBJ1-5; D ambiguous. The CDR3 contains 15 residues. V lost 3 bases to trimming and J lost 0 bases, with 9 bases between them. CDR1 is MDHEN and CDR2 is SYDVKM in the germline V gene. The DNA for the CDR3 is TGTGCCAGCAGTTTCCGGGGTAATAGCAATCAGCCCCAGCATTTT. Translated, it gives CASSFRGNSNQPQHF.